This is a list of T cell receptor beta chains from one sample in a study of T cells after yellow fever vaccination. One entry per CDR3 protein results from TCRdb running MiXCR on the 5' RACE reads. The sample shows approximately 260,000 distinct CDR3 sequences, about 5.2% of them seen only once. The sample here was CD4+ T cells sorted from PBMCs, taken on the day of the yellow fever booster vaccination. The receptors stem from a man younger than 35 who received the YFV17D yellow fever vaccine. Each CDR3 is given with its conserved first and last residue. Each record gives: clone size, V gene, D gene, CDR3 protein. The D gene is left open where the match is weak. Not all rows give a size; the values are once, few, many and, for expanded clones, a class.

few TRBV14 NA CASSQDLLRPYNEQFF
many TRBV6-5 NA CASRGDSKTQYF
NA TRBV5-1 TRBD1 CASNPTGQGGEQYF
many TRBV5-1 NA CASSQARAVTNEKLFF
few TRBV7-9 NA CASTATPPDTQYF
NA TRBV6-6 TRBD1 CASSYRTGGGTGELFF
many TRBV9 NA CASSPNPTDTQYF
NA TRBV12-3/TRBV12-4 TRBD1 CASSPDRGRTAHEQYF
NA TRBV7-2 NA CASSQQGRGRLNTEAFF
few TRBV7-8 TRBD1 CASSLRDRARGANVLTF
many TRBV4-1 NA CASSPITRKGMRHHLNQPQHF
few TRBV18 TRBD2 CASSPVAGGLADTQYF
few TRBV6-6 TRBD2 CASSKTSGGDTGELFF
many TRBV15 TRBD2 CATSVSSGGTDTQYF
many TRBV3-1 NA CASSQETIGNTIYF
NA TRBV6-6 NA CASSYSAGTGSPLHF
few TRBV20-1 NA CSARGASWGEKLFF
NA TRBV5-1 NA CASSLAWAGGNEAFF
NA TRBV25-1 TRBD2 CASSESPRLAGVDTQYF
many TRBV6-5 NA CASKGGYNEQFF
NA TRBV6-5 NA CASRTLPRTDTQYF
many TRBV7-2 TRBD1 CASSKDRAKNIQYF
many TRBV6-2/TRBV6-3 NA CASSSPRDYGYTF
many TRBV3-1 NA CASSQGGAYTQYF
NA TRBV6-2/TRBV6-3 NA CASSPRRGASTDTQYF
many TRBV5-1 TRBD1 CASSKDRDEQYF
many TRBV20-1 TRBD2 CSAPSGASSYNEQFF
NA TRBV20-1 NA CSAMDTGDGNTIYF
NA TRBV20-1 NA CSASGAAPYNEQFF
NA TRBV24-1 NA CATSGGRDTEAFF
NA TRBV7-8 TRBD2 CASSLPPSGGSTDTQYF
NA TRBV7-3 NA CASRSAGDTGELFF
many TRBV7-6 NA CASSTRAGNGYTF
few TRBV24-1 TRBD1 CATSTPGQGYQETQYF
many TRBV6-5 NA CASSPAGGLVEAFF
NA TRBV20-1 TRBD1 CSASRDRGNQPQHF
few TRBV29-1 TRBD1 CSVHRGFWDGYTF
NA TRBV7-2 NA CASTFGGGSPLHF
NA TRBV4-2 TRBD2 CASSQESRTSTQYF
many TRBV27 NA CASSLDVGQPQHF
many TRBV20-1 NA CSAEARGGHRTDTQYF
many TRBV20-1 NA CSASGVVGQPQHF
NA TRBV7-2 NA CASSLRDFTDTQYF
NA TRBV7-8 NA CASSLVYGSPEAFF
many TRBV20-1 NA CSAPALGDTQYF
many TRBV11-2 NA CASSFGPDTQYF
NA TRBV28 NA CACVQGGVDNQPQHF
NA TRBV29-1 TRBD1 CSVEGQGIYEQYF
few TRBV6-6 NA CASSYSSGGQGQETQYF
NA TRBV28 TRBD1 CASSTFSTGGRTEAFF
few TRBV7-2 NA CASSLVAAAQETQYF
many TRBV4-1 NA CASSPRSVDSPLHF
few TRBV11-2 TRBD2 CASSSGTTFAGELFF
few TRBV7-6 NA CASKNRDGETQYF
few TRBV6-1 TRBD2 CASSEALAAPYNEQFF
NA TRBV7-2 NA CASSLVTGTEAFF
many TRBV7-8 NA CASSISRIVDTQYF
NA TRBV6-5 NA CATRGVDTQYF
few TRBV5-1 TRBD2 CASSRVVAGGRNEQFF
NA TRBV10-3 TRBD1 CAISEWTGQEQETQYF